This entry is about one T cell receptor beta chain. Its specificity is not known. The CDR3 is 18 residues long. Germline assignment: CDR1 SGHTA and CDR2 FQGNSA. The trim removed 7 bases at V and 0 bases at J, leaving 16 bases unmatched. This specimen belongs to a study of cytomegalovirus exposure and HLA in healthy donors. Overall study results and limits: As a later analysis showed, a missense DCLRE1C variant was linked to trimming of TCR beta V- and J-genes. The authors excluded some V segments, including TRBV6-2 and TRBV6-3, as indistinguishable.

PCR was performed using 60 Vbeta and 13 Jbeta primers. TCRdb's table, derived via immunoSEQ multiplex PCR, lists solely in-frame clones and lacks some. The data hold nearly 110,000 clones, with 82% observed a single time. The source material was PBMCs. The chain employs TRBV7-2 and TRBJ2-3, with 7 nucleotides matching TRBD2. This receptor was taken from a man in his forties or fifties in good health and CMV-seronegative. CDR3 amino acids: CASTLGTLAGVSTDTQYF. The CDR3 bases are TGTGCCAGCACCCTCGGGACCTTAGCGGGCGTTAGCACAGATACGCAGTATTTT.